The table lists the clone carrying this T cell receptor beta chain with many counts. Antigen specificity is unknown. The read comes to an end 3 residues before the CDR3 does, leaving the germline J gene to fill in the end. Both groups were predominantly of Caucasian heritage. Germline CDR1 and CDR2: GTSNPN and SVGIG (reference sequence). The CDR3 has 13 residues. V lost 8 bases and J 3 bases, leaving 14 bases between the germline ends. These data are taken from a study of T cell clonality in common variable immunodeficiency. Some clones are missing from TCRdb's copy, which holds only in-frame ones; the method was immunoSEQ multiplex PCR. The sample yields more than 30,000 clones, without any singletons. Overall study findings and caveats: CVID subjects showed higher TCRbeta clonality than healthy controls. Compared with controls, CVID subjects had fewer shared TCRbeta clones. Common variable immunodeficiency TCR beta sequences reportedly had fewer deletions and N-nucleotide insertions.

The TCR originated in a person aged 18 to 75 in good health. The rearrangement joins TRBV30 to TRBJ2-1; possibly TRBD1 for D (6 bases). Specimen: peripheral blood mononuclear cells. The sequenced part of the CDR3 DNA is TGTGCCCGCAAAGGGACACTCTACAATGAG. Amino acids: CARKGTLYNE. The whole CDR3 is CARKGTLYNEQFF.